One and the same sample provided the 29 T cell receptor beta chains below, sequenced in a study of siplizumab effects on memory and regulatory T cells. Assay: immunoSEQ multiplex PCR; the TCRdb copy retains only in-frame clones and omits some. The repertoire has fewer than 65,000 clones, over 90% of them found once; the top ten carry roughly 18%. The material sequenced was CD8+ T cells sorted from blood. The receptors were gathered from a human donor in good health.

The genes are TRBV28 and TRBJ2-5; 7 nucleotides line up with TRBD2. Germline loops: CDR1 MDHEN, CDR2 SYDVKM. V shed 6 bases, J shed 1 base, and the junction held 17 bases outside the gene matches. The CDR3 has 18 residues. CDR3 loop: CASSAPLRRGSLQETQYF. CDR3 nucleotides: TGTGCCAGCAGCGCGCCGTTGCGGCGGGGGTCTCTCCAAGAGACCCAGTACTTC. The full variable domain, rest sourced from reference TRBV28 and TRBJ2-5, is DVKVTQSSRYLVKRTGEKVFLECVQDMDHENMFWYRQDPGLGLRLIYFSYDVKMKEKGDIPEGYSVSREKKERFSLILESASTNQTSMYLCASSAPLRRGSLQETQYFGPGTRLLVL.

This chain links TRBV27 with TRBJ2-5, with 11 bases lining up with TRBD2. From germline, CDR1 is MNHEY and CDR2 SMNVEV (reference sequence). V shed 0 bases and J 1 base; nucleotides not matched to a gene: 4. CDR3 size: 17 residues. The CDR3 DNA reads TGTGCCAGCAGTTTATCGTCTACTAGCGGGAGCCAAGAGACCCAGTACTTC. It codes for CASSLSSTSGSQETQYF.

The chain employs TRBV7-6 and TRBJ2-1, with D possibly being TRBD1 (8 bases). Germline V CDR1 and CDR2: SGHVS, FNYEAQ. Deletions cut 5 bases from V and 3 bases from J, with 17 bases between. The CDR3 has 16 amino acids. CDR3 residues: CASSPRGGQVYNEQFF. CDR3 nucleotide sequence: TGTGCCAGCAGCCCAAGGGGGGGACAGGTCTACAATGAGCAGTTCTTC.

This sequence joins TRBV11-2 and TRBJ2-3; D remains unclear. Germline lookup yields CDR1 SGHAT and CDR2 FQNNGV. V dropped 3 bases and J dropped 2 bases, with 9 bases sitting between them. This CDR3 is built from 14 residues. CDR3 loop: CASSLGPYTDTQYF. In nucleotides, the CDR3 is TGTGCCAGCAGCTTGGGCCCCTACACAGATACGCAGTATTTT.

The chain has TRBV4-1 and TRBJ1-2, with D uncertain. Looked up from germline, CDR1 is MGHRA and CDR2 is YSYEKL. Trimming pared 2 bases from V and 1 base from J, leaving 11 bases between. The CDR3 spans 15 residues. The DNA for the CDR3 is TGCGCCAGCAGCCAAATCTCCGGGAATAACTATGGCTACACCTTC. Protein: CASSQISGNNYGYTF.

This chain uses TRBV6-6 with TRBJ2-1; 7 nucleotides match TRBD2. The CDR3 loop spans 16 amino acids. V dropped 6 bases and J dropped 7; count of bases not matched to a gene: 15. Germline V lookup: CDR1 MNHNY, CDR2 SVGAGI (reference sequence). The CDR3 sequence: CASSPLGAGPLNEQFF. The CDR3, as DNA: TGTGCCAGCAGCCCGTTAGGAGCGGGACCTCTAAATGAGCAGTTCTTC.

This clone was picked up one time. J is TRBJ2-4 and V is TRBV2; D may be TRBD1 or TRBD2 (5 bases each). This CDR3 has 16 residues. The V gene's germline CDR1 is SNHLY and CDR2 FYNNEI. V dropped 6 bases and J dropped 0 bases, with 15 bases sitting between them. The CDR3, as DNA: TGTGCCAGCAGGGTCGGGACGTCTCTAGCCAAAAACATTCAGTACTTC. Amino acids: CASRVGTSLAKNIQYF.

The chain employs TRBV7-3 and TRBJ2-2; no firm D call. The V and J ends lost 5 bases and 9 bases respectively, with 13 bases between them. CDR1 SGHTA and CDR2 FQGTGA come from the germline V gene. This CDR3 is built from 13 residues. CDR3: CASSPTLARELFF. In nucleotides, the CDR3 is TGTGCCAGCAGCCCAACATTGGCCAGGGAGCTGTTTTTT. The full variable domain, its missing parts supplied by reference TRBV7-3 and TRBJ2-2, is GAGVSQTPSNKVTEKGKYVELRCDPISGHTALYWYRQSLGQGPEFLIYFQGTGAADDSGLPNDRFFAVRPEGSVSTLKIQRTERGDSAVYLCASSPTLARELFFGEGSRLTVL.

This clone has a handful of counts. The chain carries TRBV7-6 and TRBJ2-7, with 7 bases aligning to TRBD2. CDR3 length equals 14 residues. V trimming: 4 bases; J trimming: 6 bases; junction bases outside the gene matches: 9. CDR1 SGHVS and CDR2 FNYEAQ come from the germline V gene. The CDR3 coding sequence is TGTGCCAGCAGCTCCCTTTCAGCGGGATCCGAGCAGTACTTC. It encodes CASSSLSAGSEQYF.

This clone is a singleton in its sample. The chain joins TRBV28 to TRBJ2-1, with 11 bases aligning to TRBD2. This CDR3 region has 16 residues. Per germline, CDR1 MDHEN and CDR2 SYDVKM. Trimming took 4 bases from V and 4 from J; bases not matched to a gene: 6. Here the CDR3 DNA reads TGTGCCAGCAGTTCCCAACTAGCGGGAGTTTACAATGAGCAGTTCTTC. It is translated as CASSSQLAGVYNEQFF.

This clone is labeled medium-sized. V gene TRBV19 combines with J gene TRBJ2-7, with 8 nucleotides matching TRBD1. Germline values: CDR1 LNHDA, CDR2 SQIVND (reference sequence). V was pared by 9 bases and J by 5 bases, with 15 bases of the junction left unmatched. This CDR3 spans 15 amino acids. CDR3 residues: CASRSTTGGRNEQYF. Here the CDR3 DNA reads TGTGCCAGCCGCTCCACTACAGGGGGGAGAAACGAGCAGTACTTC.

The CDR3 DNA sequence: TGTGCCAGCAGCGGGGACAGGTCCCCCCACGAGCAGTACTTC. Translation gives CASSGDRSPHEQYF. The V and J genes are TRBV7-6 and TRBJ2-7; 8 bases map to TRBD1. This CDR3 spans 14 amino acids. The V gene's germline CDR1 is SGHVS and CDR2 FNYEAQ. J lost 5 bases, V lost 5 bases, and 8 bases had no gene match.

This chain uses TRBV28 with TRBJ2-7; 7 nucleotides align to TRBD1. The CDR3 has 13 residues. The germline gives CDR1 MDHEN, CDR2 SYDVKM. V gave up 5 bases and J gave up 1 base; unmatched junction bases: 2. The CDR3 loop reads CASSPQGSYEQYF. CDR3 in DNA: TGTGCCAGCAGTCCACAGGGGTCCTACGAGCAGTACTTC.

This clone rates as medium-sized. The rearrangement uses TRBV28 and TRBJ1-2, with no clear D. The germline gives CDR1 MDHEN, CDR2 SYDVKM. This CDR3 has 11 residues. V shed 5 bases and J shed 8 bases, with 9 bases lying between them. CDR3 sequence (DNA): TGTGCCAGCAGTCTCCCCGACGGCTACACCTTC. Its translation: CASSLPDGYTF.

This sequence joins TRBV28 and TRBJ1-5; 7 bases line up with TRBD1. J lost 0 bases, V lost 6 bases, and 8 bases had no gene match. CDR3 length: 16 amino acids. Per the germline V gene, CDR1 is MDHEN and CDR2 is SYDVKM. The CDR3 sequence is CASSSGTVFSNQPQHF. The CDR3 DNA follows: TGTGCCAGCAGCTCGGGGACAGTTTTTAGCAATCAGCCCCAGCATTTT.

The CDR3, as DNA: TGTGCCAGCAGTTTCGGGCCAAGGTTCCACGATGAGCAGTTCTTC. Residues: CASSFGPRFHDEQFF. The chain joins TRBV28 to TRBJ2-1; D unclear. This CDR3 comprises 15 residues. Germline loops: CDR1 MDHEN, CDR2 SYDVKM. The V and J ends lost 3 bases and 8 bases respectively, with 17 bases between them.

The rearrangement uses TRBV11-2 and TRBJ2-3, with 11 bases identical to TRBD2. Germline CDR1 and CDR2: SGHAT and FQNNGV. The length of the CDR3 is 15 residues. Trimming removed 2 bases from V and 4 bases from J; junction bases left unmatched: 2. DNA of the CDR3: TGTGCCAGCAGCTTAACTAGCGGGAGATCAGATACGCAGTATTTT. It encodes CASSLTSGRSDTQYF.

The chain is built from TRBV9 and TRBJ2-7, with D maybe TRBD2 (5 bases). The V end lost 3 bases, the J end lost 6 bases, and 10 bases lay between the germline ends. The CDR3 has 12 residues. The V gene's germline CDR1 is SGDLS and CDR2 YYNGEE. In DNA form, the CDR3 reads TGTGCCAGCAGCGGTCTAGCCGCCGAGCAGTACTTC. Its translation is CASSGLAAEQYF. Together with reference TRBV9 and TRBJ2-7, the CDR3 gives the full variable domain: DSGVTQTPKHLITATGQRVTLRCSPRSGDLSVYWYQQSLDQGLQFLIQYYNGEERAKGNILERFSAQQFPDLHSELNLSSLELGDSALYFCASSGLAAEQYFGPGTRLTVT.

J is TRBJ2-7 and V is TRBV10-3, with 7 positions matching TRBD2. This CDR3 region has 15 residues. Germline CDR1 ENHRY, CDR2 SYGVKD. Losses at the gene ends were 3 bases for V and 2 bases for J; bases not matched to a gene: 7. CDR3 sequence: CAISEALAAAYEQYF. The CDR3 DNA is TGTGCCATCAGTGAAGCGCTAGCGGCCGCCTACGAGCAGTACTTC.

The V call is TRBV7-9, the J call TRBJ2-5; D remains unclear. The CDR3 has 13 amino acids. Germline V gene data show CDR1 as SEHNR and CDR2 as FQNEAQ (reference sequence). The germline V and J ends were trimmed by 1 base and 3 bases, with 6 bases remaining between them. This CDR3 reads CASSLGGKETQYF. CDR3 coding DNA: TGTGCCAGCAGCTTAGGGGGAAAAGAGACCCAGTACTTC.

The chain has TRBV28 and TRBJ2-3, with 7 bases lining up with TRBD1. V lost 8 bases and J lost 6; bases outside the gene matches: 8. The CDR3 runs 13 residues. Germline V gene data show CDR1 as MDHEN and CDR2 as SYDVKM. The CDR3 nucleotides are TGTGCCAGCCGCAGCCCCAGGGGGGATACGCAGTATTTT. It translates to CASRSPRGDTQYF.

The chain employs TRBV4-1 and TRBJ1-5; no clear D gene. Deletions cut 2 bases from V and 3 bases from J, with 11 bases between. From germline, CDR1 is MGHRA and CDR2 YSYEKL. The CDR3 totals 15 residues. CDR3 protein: CASSQRGGTNQPQHF. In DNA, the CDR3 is TGCGCCAGCAGCCAACGCGGCGGAACCAATCAGCCCCAGCATTTT.

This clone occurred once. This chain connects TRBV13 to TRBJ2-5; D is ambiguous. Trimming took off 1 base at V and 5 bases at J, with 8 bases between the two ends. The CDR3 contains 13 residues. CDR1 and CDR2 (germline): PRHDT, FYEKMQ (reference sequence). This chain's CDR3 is CASSLESRETQYF. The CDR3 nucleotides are TGTGCCAGCAGCTTAGAGTCTCGGGAGACCCAGTACTTC.

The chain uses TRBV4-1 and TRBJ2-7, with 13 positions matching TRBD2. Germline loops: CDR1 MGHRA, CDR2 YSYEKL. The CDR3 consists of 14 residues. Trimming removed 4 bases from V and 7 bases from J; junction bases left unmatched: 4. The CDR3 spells CASSLGLAGVEQYF. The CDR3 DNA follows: TGCGCCAGCAGCCTCGGACTAGCGGGAGTTGAGCAGTACTTC.

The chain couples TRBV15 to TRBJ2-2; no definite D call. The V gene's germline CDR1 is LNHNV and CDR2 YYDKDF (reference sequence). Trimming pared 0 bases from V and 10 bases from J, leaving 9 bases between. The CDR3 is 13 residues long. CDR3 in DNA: TGTGCCACCAGCAGAGACAGGAACGAGGAGCTGTTTTTT. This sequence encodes CATSRDRNEELFF. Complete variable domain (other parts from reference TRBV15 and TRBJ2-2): DAMVIQNPRYQVTQFGKPVTLSCSQTLNHNVMYWYQQKSSQAPKLLFHYYDKDFNNEADTPDNFQSRRPNTSFCFLDIRSPGLGDTAMYLCATSRDRNEELFFGEGSRLTVL.

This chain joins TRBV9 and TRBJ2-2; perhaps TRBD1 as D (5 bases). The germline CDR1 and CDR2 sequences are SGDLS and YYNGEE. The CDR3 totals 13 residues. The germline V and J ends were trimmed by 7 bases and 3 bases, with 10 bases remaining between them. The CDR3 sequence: CASGDSDTGELFF. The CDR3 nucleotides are TGTGCCAGCGGAGACAGTGACACCGGGGAGCTGTTTTTT. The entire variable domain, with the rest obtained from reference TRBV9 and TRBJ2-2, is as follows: DSGVTQTPKHLITATGQRVTLRCSPRSGDLSVYWYQQSLDQGLQFLIQYYNGEERAKGNILERFSAQQFPDLHSELNLSSLELGDSALYFCASGDSDTGELFFGEGSRLTVL.

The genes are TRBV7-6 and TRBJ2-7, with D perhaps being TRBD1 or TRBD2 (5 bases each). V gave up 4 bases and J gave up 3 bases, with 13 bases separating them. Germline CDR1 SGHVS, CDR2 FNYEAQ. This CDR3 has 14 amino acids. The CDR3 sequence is CASSSGTDLYEQYF. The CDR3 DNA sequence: TGTGCCAGCAGCTCCGGGACGGACCTCTACGAGCAGTACTTC. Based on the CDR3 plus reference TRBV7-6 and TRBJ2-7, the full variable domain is GAGVSQSPRYKVTKRGQDVALRCDPISGHVSLYWYRQALGQGPEFLTYFNYEAQQDKSGLPNDRFSAERPEGSISTLTIQRTEQRDSAMYRCASSSGTDLYEQYFGPGTRLTVT.

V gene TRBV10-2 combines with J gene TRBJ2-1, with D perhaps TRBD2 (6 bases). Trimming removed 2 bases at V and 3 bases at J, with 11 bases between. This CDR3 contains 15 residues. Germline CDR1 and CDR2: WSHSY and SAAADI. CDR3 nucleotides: TGCGCCAGCAGTGAGAGCGCGGGATTCTACAATGAGCAGTTCTTC. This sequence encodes CASSESAGFYNEQFF.

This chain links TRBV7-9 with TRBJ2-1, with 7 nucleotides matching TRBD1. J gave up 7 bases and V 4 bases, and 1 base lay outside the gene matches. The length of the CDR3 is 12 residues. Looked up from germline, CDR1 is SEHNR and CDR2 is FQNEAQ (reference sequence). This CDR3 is CASSSTGNEQFF. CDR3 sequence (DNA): TGTGCCAGCAGCTCGACAGGGAATGAGCAGTTCTTC.